The present T cell receptor beta chain was sequenced within a study of T cells after yellow fever vaccination. Study details: In the case of low-cell-number fractions, SMART-Seq v4 Ultra Low Input was used for preparation.

There are many counts of this clonotype. What it binds is unknown. Germline V gene sequence: CDR1 SGHKS, CDR2 YYEKEE (reference sequence). V lost 5 bases and J 16 bases, leaving 31 bases between the germline ends. The CDR3 sequence is 16 residues long. Study-level points and caveats: From the bulk population, abundant clonotypes could contaminate and appear within FACS-sorted repertoires.

The TCR cDNA carried a universal primer site and UMIs from 5'RACE template switching. Via MiXCR, TCRdb re-called the 5' RACE reads, giving one row per CDR3 protein. The sample consists of tens of thousands of distinct CDR3 sequences, approximately 6.9% of them appearing once. Sequencing used CD8+ T cells sorted from PBMCs, obtained 5 days after the first yellow fever vaccination. This rearrangement joins TRBV5-5 to TRBJ2-1, with D unclear. The receptor was isolated from a man between 18 and 29 years old who received the YFV17D yellow fever vaccine. The CDR3 is CASSYRAEPVRPSYFF. The CDR3 coding sequence is TGTGCCAGCAGTTACAGAGCCGAACCAGTGCGGCCGTCCTATTTCTTC.